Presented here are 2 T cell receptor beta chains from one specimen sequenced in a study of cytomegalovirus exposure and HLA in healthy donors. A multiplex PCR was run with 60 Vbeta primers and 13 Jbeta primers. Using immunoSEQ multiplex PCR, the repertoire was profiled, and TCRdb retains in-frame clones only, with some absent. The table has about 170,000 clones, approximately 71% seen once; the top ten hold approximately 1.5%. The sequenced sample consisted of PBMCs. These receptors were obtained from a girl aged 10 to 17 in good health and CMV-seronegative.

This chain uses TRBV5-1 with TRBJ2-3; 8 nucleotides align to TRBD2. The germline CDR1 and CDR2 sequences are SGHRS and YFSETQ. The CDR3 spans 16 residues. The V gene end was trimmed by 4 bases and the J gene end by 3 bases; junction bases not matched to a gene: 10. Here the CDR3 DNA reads TGCGCCAGCAGCGCCGGACAGCGGGGGTCAACAGATACGCAGTATTTT. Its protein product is CASSAGQRGSTDTQYF.

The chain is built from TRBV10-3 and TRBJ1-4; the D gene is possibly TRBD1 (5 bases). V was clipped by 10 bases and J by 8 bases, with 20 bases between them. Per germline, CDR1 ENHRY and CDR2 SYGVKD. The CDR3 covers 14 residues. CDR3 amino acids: CASRRDRGGEKLFF. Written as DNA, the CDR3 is TGTGCCAGCCGGAGGGACCGCGGAGGGGAAAAACTGTTTTTT.